Sequencing of this TCR beta chain was carried out in a study of shared clonotypes between healthy human individuals. Study background: For every donor, three CD4 naive, three CD4 memory, two CD8 naive and one CD8 memory plates were used.

Clones were sequenced by immunoSEQ multiplex PCR, and TCRdb holds only the in-frame ones, with some missing. The data hold 2,100,000 or so clones, with more than 90% observed a single time. With 6 bases removed from V and 0 bases from J, the gap between germline ends came to 9 bases. Germline V gene data show CDR1 as KGHSH and CDR2 as LQKENI. This CDR3 region has 14 residues. The sequence was obtained from a man aged 18 to 29 in good health. The sample was naive CD4+ T cells sorted from blood. Stated subset: CD45RA+ positively selected. The chain combines TRBV18 with TRBJ1-3, with no clear D. CDR3 in DNA: TGTGCCAGCTCCCGGACTGACTCTGGAAACACCATATATTTT. It translates to CASSRTDSGNTIYF. Looking up the rest from reference TRBV18 and TRBJ1-3 gives the full variable domain: NAGVMQNPRHLVRRRGQEARLRCSPMKGHSHVYWYRQLPEEGLKFMVYLQKENIIDESGMPKERFSAEFPKEGPSILRIQQVVRGDSAAYFCASSRTDSGNTIYFGEGSWLTVV.